What follows are 23 T cell receptor beta chains derived from one specimen sequenced in a study of T-cell memory formation after mild COVID-19. MiXCR, run by TCRdb on the 5' RACE reads, gives a single entry per CDR3 protein. The repertoire holds some 350,000 distinct CDR3 sequences, more than 15% seen once, with around 20% in the top ten. The sequencing input was PBMCs or a T cell subset sorted from them (not recorded which). The receptors here all came from a man younger than 30 who had mild COVID-19 (a few samples of this study predate the infection). Cell type and time point are not known.

This chain links TRBV6-1 with TRBJ2-5, with D possibly TRBD1 on 6 matching bases. CDR1 is MNHNS and CDR2 is SASEGT in the germline V gene. V was pared by 3 bases and J by 4 bases, with 12 bases between. This CDR3 region has 14 residues. CDR3 sequence reads: CASSDPGHAETQYF. CDR3 nucleotides: TGTGCCAGCAGTGACCCGGGACATGCAGAGACCCAGTACTTC.

This clonotype has more than one count but fewer than ten. The chain combines TRBV2 with TRBJ2-7, with D possibly being TRBD1 (6 bases). There are 13 residues in the CDR3. Trimming cost V 8 bases and J 7 bases, with 18 bases left between them. Per germline, CDR1 SNHLY and CDR2 FYNNEI. The DNA for the CDR3 is TGTGCCAGCTCCAAAGGGGGTTGGGGGGAGCAGTACTTC. Amino acid sequence: CASSKGGWGEQYF.

CDR3 in DNA: TGTGCCAGCTCACCACCGTCCGGGAACACCGGGGAGCTGTTTTTT. This translates into CASSPPSGNTGELFF. V is TRBV18 and J is TRBJ2-2; D uncertain. The CDR3 runs 15 residues. Per the germline V gene, CDR1 is KGHSH and CDR2 is LQKENI. Trimming removed 0 bases at V and 1 base at J, with 6 bases between.

This clonotype was counted many times. The rearrangement uses TRBV5-1 and TRBJ2-3; D possibly corresponds to TRBD2 (6 bases). Between the trimmed V and J ends, which lost 5 bases and 6 bases, there was a span of 10 bases. Germline V gives CDR1 SGHRS, CDR2 YFSETQ. The CDR3 consists of 12 residues. CDR3 nucleotide sequence: TGCGCCAGCAGGCTAGCGCAGGATACGCAGTATTTT. It codes for CASRLAQDTQYF.

The chain combines TRBV20-1 with TRBJ2-3; weak D call: TRBD2 (5 bases). Germline V lookup: CDR1 DFQATT, CDR2 SNEGSKA (reference sequence). The V and J ends lost 5 bases and 6 bases respectively, with 18 bases between them. The CDR3 is 14 amino acids. The CDR3 region is CSAAFEGLVDTQYF. CDR3 nucleotide sequence: TGCAGTGCTGCTTTTGAGGGTCTGGTGGATACGCAGTATTTT.

V usage is TRBV5-1 and J usage is TRBJ1-4; D is unresolved. The CDR3 is 15 residues long. The germline V gene encodes CDR1 SGHRS and CDR2 YFSETQ. Between the trimmed V and J ends, which lost 1 base and 4 bases, there was a span of 11 bases. The CDR3, as DNA: TGCGCCAGCAGCTTGAGAACCTCGGTTAATGAAAAACTGTTTTTT. It translates to CASSLRTSVNEKLFF.

This clonotype was detected only a few times. The chain couples TRBV18 to TRBJ2-5; the D gene is possibly TRBD1 (6 bases). With 3 bases removed from V and 2 bases from J, the gap between germline ends came to 13 bases. Germline CDR1 reads KGHSH; CDR2 reads LQKENI. The CDR3 contains 15 residues. The CDR3 DNA follows: TGTGCCAGCTCACCCCTTGGACAGAGACAAGAGACCCAGTACTTC. This sequence encodes CASSPLGQRQETQYF.

This clonotype was counted only a few times. The chain joins TRBV29-1 to TRBJ2-2; possible D gene TRBD2, 5 bases. The ends were cut back, 3 bases at V and 4 bases at J, with 9 bases in the middle. Germline V gene data show CDR1 as SQVTM and CDR2 as ANQGSEA. The CDR3 spans 13 residues. The CDR3 DNA sequence: TGCAGCGTTGAGAGGGAAATCACCGGGGAGCTGTTTTTT. Residues: CSVEREITGELFF.

This clonotype was seen only a few times. The gene calls are TRBV5-1 and TRBJ1-2; D is undetermined. V lost 4 bases and J lost 4, with 11 bases in between. The CDR3 totals 13 residues. Germline CDR1 and CDR2: SGHRS and YFSETQ. The CDR3 DNA reads TGCGCCAGCAGCGCCGGTCGGCTCTATGGCTACACCTTC. Its protein product is CASSAGRLYGYTF.

This clonotype occurred many times. V is TRBV12-3 or TRBV12-4 and J is TRBJ2-2; D gene uncertain. V shed 1 base and J shed 4 bases, with 7 bases lying between them. The length of the CDR3 is 14 residues. Here the CDR3 DNA reads TGTGCCAGCAGTTTAGGTGCCAGCACCGGGGAGCTGTTTTTT. Protein: CASSLGASTGELFF.

The rearrangement links TRBV4-2 to TRBJ2-7, with D unclear. The CDR3 consists of 14 residues. Germline V gene data show CDR1 as LGHNA and CDR2 as YNFKEQ. The ends were cut back, 1 base at V and 1 base at J, with 8 bases in the middle. For the CDR3, the DNA is TGTGCCAGCAGCCAAGGCCGGTCTTCCTACGAGCAGTACTTC. It specifies CASSQGRSSYEQYF.

This clonotype was observed a handful of times. The chain couples TRBV5-6 to TRBJ2-3; unclear D gene. The germline gives CDR1 SGHDT, CDR2 YYEEEE. V was shortened by 2 bases and J by 0 bases, with 7 bases between the two germline ends. The CDR3 loop spans 14 amino acids. CDR3 amino acids: CASSFGASTDTQYF. Here the CDR3 DNA reads TGTGCCAGCAGCTTTGGAGCGAGCACAGATACGCAGTATTTT.

The chain joins TRBV4-1 to TRBJ2-1; 7 nucleotides match TRBD2. V gave up 0 bases and J gave up 1 base; unmatched junction bases: 3. This CDR3 contains 16 residues. Germline CDR1 and CDR2: MGHRA and YSYEKL. Here the CDR3 reads CASSQDGGGSYNEQFF. The CDR3 nucleotides read TGCGCCAGCAGCCAAGACGGCGGGGGTTCCTACAATGAGCAGTTCTTC.

A few counts support this clonotype. This chain links TRBV6-5 with TRBJ2-7; a possible D gene is TRBD1 (7 bases). CDR1 is MNHEY and CDR2 is SVGAGI in the germline V gene. The CDR3 is made up of 15 amino acids. V lost 2 bases, J lost 1 base, and 12 bases lay in between. The CDR3 protein is CASSYGGDSSYEQYV. In DNA form, the CDR3 reads TGTGCCAGCAGTTACGGAGGGGACAGTTCCTACGAGCAGTACGTC.

The rearrangement uses TRBV5-1 and TRBJ1-3; 9 nucleotides align to TRBD1. Germline V gene lookup returns CDR1 SGHRS and CDR2 YFSETQ. V was pared by 2 bases and J by 2 bases, with 2 bases of the junction left unmatched. The CDR3 runs to 15 residues. The CDR3 region has the DNA TGCGCCAGCAGCTTACAGGGGGCGGCTGGAAACACCATATATTTT. Protein sequence: CASSLQGAAGNTIYF.

The rearrangement links TRBV15 to TRBJ2-6, with D maybe TRBD1 (6 bases). The CDR3 extends over 15 amino acids. Looked up from germline, CDR1 is LNHNV and CDR2 is YYDKDF (reference sequence). V shed 8 bases and J shed 0 bases, with 11 bases lying between them. CDR3 loop: CATQQGDSGANVLTF. CDR3 in DNA: TGTGCCACCCAACAGGGAGACTCTGGGGCCAACGTCCTGACTTTC.

The chain recombines TRBV6-6 with TRBJ1-1; 9 nucleotides match TRBD1. The CDR3 extends over 16 amino acids. J was trimmed by 2 bases and V by 5 bases; bases with no gene match: 9. Germline values: CDR1 MNHNY, CDR2 SVGAGI (reference sequence). The CDR3 coding sequence is TGTGCCAGCAGTCCATCCGGTACAGGGGGCAACACTGAAGCTTTCTTT. This sequence encodes CASSPSGTGGNTEAFF.

This chain connects TRBV27 to TRBJ2-6; 7 bases map to TRBD1. The CDR3 has 16 residues. J was trimmed by 2 bases and V by 5 bases; bases with no gene match: 6. The germline CDR1 and CDR2 sequences are MNHEY and SMNVEV (reference sequence). CDR3 sequence: CASSKLDRAGANVLTF. As DNA, the CDR3 is TGTGCCAGCAGTAAGCTAGACAGGGCTGGGGCCAACGTCCTGACTTTC. The whole variable domain, filled in from reference TRBV27 and TRBJ2-6, reads EAQVTQNPRYLITVTGKKLTVTCSQNMNHEYMSWYRQDPGLGLRQIYYSMNVEVTDKGDVPEGYKVSRKEKRNFPLILESPSPNQTSLYFCASSKLDRAGANVLTFGAGSRLTVL.

This clonotype was found a few times. The chain employs TRBV24-1 and TRBJ2-1; a weak D match, TRBD2 (6 bases). In germline, CDR1 is KGHDR, CDR2 SFDVKD. Between the trimmed V and J ends, which lost 4 bases and 4 bases, there was a span of 16 bases. This CDR3 spans 16 amino acids. The CDR3 loop is CATSDGRAGLYNEQFF. CDR3 coding DNA: TGTGCCACCAGTGACGGTCGGGCCGGACTATACAATGAGCAGTTCTTC.

Remarks on this clonotype: One end of the junction fails to match germline, which may point to a read error. The chain joins TRBV6-2 or TRBV6-3 to TRBJ1-1; tentative D call: TRBD1 (5 bases). The CDR3 is made up of 14 amino acids. The germline V gene encodes CDR1 MNHEY and CDR2 SVGEGT. The CDR3 nucleotides read TGTGCCAGCAGAGGCGACAGAGTGAAAACTGAAGCTTTCTTT. Its translation is CASRGDRVKTEAFF.

This clonotype was seen a few times. This chain joins TRBV12-3 or TRBV12-4 and TRBJ2-3, with D possibly matching TRBD1 (6 bases). V gave up 7 bases and J gave up 1 base, with 18 bases separating them. The CDR3 spans 16 residues. The CDR3 loop is CASTKLYRVGTDTQYF. CDR3 bases: TGTGCCAGCACCAAACTTTACAGGGTCGGCACAGATACGCAGTATTTT.

There are a few counts of this clonotype. The V and J genes are TRBV7-9 and TRBJ1-3; the D is unclear. V was cut by 5 bases and J by 0 bases, with 5 bases left in between. The CDR3 is made up of 13 amino acids. Germline CDR1 is SEHNR and CDR2 is FQNEAQ (reference sequence). CDR3 coding DNA: TGTGCCAGCAGCGTTGACTCTGGAAACACCATATATTTT. Protein product: CASSVDSGNTIYF.

This clonotype appeared a few times. This chain joins TRBV18 and TRBJ2-7; D is perhaps TRBD1 or TRBD2 (5 bases each). The CDR3 covers 13 residues. Per germline, CDR1 KGHSH and CDR2 LQKENI. V dropped 6 bases and J dropped 5 bases, with 14 bases sitting between them. CDR3 sequence (DNA): TGTGCCAGCTCCGTGGGACGGATTAACGAGCAGTACTTC. Translating it yields CASSVGRINEQYF.